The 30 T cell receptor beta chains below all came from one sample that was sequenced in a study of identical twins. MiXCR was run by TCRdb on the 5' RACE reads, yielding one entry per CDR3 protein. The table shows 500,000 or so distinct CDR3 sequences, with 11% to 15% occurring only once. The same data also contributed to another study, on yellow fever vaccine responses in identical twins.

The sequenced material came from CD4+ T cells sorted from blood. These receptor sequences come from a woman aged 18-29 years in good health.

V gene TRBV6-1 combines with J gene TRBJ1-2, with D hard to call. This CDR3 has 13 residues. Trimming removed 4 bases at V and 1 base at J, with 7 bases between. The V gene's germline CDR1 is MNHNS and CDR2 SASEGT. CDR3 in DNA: TGTGCCAGCAGTGCCGGGATTAACTATGGCTACACCTTC. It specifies CASSAGINYGYTF.

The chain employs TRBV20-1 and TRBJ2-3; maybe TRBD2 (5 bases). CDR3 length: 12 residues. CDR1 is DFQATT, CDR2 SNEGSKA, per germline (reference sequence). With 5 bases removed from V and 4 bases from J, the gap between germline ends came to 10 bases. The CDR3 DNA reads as TGCAGTGCTTCAGTAGCGCCAGATACGCAGTATTTT. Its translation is CSASVAPDTQYF.

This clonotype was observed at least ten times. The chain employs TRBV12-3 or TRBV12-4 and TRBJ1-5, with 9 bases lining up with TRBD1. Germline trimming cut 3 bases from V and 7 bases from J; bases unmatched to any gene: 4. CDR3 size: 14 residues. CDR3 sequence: CASSFTTGGQPQHF. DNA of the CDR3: TGTGCCAGCAGTTTCACGACAGGGGGACAGCCCCAGCATTTT.

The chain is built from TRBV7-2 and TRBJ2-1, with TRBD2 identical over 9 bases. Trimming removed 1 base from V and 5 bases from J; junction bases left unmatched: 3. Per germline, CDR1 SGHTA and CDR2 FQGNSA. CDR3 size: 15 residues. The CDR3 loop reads CASSLGGGANNEQFF. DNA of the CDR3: TGTGCCAGCAGCTTAGGCGGGGGGGCTAACAATGAGCAGTTCTTC.

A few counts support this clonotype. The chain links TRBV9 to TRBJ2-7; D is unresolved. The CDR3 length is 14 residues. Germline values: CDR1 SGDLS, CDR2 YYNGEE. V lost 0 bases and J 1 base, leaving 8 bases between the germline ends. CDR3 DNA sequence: TGTGCCAGCAGCGTAGCGGTAGCTTCCTACGAGCAGTACTTC. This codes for CASSVAVASYEQYF.

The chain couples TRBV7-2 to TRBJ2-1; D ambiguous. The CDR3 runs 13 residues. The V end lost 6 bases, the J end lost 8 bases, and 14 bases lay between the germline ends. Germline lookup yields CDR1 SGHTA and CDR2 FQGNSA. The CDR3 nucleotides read TGTGCCAGCAGGCGCGAGGATGAAGATGAGCAGTTCTTC. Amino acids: CASRREDEDEQFF. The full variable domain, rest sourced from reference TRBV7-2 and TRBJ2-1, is GAGVSQSPSNKVTEKGKDVELRCDPISGHTALYWYRQSLGQGLEFLIYFQGNSAPDKSGLPSDRFSAERTGGSVSTLTIQRTQQEDSAVYLCASRREDEDEQFFGPGTRLTVL.

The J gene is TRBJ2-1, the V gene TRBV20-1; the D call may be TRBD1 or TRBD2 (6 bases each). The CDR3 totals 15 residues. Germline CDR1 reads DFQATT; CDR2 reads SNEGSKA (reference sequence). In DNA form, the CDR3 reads TGCAGCCTCCAGTCGGGGGCGGAACCCTACAATGAGCAGTTCTTC. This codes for CSLQSGAEPYNEQFF.

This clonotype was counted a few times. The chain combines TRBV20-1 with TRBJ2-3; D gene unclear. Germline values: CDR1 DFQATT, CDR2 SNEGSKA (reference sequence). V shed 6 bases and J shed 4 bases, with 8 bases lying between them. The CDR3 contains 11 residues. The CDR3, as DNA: TGCAGTGCCAAGTCGGCAGATACGCAGTATTTT. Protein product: CSAKSADTQYF.

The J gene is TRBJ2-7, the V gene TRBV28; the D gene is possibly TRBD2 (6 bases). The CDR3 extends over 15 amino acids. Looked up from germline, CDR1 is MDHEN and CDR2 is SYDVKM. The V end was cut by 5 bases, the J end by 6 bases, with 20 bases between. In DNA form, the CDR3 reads TGTGCCAGCAGTCCGCGGGACGGGACCTTCTCCGAGCAGTACTTC. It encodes CASSPRDGTFSEQYF.

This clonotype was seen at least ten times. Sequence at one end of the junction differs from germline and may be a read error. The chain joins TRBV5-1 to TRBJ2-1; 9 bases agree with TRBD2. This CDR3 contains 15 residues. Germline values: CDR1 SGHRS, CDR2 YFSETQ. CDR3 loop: CASSLTSGSYNEQFF. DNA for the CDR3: TGTGCCAGCAGTTTGACTAGCGGATCCTACAATGAGCAGTTCTTC.

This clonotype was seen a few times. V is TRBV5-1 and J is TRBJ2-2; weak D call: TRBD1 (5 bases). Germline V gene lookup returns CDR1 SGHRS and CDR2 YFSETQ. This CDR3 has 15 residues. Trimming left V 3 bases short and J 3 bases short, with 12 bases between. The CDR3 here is CASSWGAKYTGELFF. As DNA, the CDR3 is TGCGCCAGCAGCTGGGGCGCAAAATACACCGGGGAGCTGTTTTTT.

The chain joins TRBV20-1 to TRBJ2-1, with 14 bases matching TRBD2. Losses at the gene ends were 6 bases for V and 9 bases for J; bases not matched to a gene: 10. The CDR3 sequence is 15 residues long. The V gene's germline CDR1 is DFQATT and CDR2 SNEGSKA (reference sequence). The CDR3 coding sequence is TGCAGTGCCACCCGACTAGCGGGAGGGTCTGGTGAGCAGTTCTTC. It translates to CSATRLAGGSGEQFF.

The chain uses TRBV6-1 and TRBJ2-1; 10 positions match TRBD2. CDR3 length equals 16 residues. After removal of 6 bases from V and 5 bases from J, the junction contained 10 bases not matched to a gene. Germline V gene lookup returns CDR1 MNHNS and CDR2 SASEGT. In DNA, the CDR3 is TGTGCCAGCAGCCTTAGGCCAGCGGGAGGGAACAATGAGCAGTTCTTC. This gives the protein CASSLRPAGGNNEQFF.

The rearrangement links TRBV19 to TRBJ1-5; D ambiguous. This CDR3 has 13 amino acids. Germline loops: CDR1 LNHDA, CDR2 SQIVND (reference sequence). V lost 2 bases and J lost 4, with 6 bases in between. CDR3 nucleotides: TGTGCCAGTAGTATACGCGGGAATCAGCCCCAGCATTTT. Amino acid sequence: CASSIRGNQPQHF.

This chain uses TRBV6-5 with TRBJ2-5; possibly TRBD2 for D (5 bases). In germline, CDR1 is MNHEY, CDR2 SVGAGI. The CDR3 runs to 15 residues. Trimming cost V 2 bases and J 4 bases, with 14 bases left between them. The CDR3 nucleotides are TGTGCCAGCAGTTACACCGGGGTGGGCGGAGAGACCCAGTACTTC. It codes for CASSYTGVGGETQYF.

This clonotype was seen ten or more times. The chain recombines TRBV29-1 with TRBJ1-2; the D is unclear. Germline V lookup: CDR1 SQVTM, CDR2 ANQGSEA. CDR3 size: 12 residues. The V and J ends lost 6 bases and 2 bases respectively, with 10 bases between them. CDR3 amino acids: CSVRGGNYGYTF. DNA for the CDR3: TGCAGCGTACGAGGAGGGAACTATGGCTACACCTTC.

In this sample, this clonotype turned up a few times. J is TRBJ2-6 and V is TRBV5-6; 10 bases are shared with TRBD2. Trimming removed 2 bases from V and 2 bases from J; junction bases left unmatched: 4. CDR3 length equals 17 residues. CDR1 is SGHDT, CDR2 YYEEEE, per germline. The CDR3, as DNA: TGTGCCAGCAGCTTAGGACTAGCGGTTCCTGGGGCCAACGTCCTGACTTTC. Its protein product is CASSLGLAVPGANVLTF. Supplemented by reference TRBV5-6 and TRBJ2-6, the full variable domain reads DAGVTQSPTHLIKTRGQQVTLRCSPKSGHDTVSWYQQALGQGPQFIFQYYEEEERQRGNFPDRFSGHQFPNYSSELNVNALLLGDSALYLCASSLGLAVPGANVLTFGAGSRLTVL.

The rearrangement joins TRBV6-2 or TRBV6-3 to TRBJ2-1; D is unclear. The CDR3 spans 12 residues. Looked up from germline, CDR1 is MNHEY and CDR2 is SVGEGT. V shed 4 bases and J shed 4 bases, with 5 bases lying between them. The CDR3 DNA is TGTGCCAGCAGTTTTATTTACAATGAGCAGTTCTTC. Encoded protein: CASSFIYNEQFF.

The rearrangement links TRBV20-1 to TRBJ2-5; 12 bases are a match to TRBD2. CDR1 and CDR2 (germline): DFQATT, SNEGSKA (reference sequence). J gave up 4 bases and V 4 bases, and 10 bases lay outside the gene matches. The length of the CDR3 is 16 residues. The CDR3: CSAILAGGVVRETQYF. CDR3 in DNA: TGCAGTGCTATCCTAGCGGGAGGGGTGGTACGAGAGACCCAGTACTTC.

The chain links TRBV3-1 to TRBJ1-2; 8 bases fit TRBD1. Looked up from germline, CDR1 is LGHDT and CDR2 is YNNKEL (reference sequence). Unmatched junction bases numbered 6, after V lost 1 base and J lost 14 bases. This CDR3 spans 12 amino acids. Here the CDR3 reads CASSQGQNRGTF. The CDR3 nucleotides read TGTGCCAGCAGCCAAGGACAGAACAGGGGGACCTTC.

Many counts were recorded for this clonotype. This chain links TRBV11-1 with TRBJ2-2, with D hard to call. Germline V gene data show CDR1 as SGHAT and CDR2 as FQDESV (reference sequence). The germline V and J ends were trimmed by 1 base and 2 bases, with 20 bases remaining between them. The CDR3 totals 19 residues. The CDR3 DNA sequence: TGTGCCAGCAGCTTAGGACTCTCGACCGCAACCATTAACACCGGGGAGCTGTTTTTT. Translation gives CASSLGLSTATINTGELFF.

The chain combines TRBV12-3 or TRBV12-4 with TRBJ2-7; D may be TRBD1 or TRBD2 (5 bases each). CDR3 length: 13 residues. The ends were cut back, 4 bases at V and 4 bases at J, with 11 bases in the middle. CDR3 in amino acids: CASSSGRSYEQYF. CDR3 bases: TGTGCCAGCAGTTCGGGACGGTCATACGAGCAGTACTTC.

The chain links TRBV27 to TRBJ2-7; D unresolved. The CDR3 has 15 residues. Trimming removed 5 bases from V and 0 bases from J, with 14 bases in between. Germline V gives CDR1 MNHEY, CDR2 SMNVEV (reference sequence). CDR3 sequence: CASSLRVTDSYEQYF. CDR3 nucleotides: TGTGCCAGCAGTCTCCGGGTCACGGACTCCTACGAGCAGTACTTC.

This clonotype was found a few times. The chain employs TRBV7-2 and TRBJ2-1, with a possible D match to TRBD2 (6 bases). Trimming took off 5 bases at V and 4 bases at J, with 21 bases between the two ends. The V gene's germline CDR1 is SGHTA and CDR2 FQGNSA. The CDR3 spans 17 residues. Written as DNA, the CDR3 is TGTGCCAGCAGCCGATCTCATGGCGGGGCACAGTACAATGAGCAGTTCTTC. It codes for CASSRSHGGAQYNEQFF.

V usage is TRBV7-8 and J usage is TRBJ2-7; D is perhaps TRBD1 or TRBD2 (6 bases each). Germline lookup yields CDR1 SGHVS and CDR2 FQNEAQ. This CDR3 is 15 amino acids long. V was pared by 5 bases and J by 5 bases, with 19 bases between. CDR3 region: CASSPRRGRSNEQYF. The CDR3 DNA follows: TGTGCCAGCAGCCCACGGAGGGGGAGATCCAACGAGCAGTACTTC. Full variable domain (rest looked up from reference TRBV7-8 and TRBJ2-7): GAGVSQSPRYKVAKRGQDVALRCDPISGHVSLFWYQQALGQGPEFLTYFQNEAQLDKSGLPSDRFFAERPEGSVSTLKIQRTQQEDSAVYLCASSPRRGRSNEQYFGPGTRLTVT.

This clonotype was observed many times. CDR3 sequence reads: CASSLRALETQYF. The CDR3 nucleotides are TGTGCCAGCAGCCTACGCGCTCTAGAGACCCAGTACTTC. The rearrangement uses TRBV3-1 and TRBJ2-5; D not resolved. Trimming pared 4 bases from V and 4 bases from J, leaving 10 bases between. This CDR3 has 13 residues. Germline assignment: CDR1 LGHDT and CDR2 YNNKEL (reference sequence).

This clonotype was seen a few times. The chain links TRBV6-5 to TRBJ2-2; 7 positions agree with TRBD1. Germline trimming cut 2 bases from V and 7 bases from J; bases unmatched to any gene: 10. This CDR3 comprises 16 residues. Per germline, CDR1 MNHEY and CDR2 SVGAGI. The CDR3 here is CASSYGSGTADGELFF. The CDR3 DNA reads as TGTGCCAGCAGTTACGGATCCGGGACAGCTGACGGGGAGCTGTTTTTT.

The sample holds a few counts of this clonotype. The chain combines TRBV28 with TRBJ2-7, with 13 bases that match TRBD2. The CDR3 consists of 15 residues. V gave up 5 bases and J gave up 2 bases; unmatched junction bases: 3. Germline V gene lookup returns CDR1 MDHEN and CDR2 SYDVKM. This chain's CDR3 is CASSVTSGRAYEQYF. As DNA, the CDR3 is TGTGCCAGCAGTGTTACTAGCGGGAGGGCCTACGAGCAGTACTTC. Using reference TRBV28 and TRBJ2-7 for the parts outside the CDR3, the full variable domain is DVKVTQSSRYLVKRTGEKVFLECVQDMDHENMFWYRQDPGLGLRLIYFSYDVKMKEKGDIPEGYSVSREKKERFSLILESASTNQTSMYLCASSVTSGRAYEQYFGPGTRLTVT.

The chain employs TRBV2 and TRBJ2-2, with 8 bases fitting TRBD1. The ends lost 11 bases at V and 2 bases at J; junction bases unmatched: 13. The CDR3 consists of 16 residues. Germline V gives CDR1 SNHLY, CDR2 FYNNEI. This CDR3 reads CAAGHRTGKNTGELFF. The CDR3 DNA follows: TGTGCCGCAGGACATCGGACAGGGAAAAACACCGGGGAGCTGTTTTTT.

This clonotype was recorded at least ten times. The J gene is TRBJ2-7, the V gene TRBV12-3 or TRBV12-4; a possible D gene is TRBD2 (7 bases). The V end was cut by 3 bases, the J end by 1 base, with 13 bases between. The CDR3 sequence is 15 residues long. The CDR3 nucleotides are TGTGCCAGCAGTTTCGCGGGGGCCGTATCCTACGAGCAGTACTTC. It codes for CASSFAGAVSYEQYF.